The present TCR beta chain was sequenced within a study of T-cell memory formation after mild COVID-19. Study in general: Clusters were largely donor specific. Study-wide results and limits: Among contracting clones, CD4+ were mainly CM/EM and CD8+ enriched in EMRA.

This clonotype has only a few counts. What it recognizes is unknown. CDR3 length: 16 amino acids. V was pared by 0 bases and J by 7 bases, with 16 bases between. Germline V gene data show CDR1 as MGHRA and CDR2 as YSYEKL. TCRdb re-called the 5' RACE reads through MiXCR, storing one row per CDR3 protein. This table has about 470,000 distinct CDR3 sequences, about 23% appearing once. This clonotype was sampled from an adult woman who had mild COVID-19 (a few samples of this study predate the infection). Cell type and time point are not known. The chain carries TRBV4-1 and TRBJ2-1; D is uncertain. The material sequenced was PBMCs or a T cell subset sorted from them (not recorded which). CDR3 sequence reads: CASSQDVAGSRNEQFF. The CDR3 DNA follows: TGCGCCAGCAGCCAAGATGTGGCAGGTTCGAGGAATGAGCAGTTCTTC.